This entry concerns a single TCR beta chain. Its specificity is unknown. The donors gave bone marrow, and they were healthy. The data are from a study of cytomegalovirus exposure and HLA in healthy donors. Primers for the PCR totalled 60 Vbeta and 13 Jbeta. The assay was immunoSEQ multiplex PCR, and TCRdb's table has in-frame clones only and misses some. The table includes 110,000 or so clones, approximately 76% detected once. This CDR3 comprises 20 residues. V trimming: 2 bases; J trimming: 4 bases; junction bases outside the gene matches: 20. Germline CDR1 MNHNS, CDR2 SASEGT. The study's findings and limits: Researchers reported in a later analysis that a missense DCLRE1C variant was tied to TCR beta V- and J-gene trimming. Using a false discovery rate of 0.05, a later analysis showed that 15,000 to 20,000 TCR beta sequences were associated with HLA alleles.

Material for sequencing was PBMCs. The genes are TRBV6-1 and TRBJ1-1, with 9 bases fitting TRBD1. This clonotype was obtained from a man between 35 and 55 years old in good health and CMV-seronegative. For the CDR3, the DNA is TGTGCCAGCAGTGAACCCTACGACCCAAACAGGGGGCTTTTGGTCACTGAAGCTTTCTTT. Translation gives CASSEPYDPNRGLLVTEAFF.